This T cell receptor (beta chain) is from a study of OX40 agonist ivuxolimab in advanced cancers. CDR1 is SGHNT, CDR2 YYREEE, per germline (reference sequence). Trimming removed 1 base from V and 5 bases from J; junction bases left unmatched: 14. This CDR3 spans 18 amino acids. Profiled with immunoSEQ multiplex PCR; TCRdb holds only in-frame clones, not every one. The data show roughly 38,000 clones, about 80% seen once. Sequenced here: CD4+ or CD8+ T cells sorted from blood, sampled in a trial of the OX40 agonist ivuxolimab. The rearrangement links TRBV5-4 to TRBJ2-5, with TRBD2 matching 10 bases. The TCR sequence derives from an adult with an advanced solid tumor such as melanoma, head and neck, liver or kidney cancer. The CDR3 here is CASSLMRASGGVRETQYF. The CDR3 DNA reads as TGTGCCAGCAGCTTGATGAGAGCAAGCGGGGGGGTCAGGGAGACCCAGTACTTC. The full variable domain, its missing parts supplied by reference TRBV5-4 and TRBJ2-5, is ETGVTQSPTHLIKTRGQQVTLRCSSQSGHNTVSWYQQALGQGPQFIFQYYREEENGRGNFPPRFSGLQFPNYSSELNVNALELDDSALYLCASSLMRASGGVRETQYFGPGTRLLVL.